This TCR beta chain appears in the sequencing data of a study of beta chain features in type 1 diabetes. With 0 bases removed from V and 1 base from J, the gap between germline ends came to 6 bases. From germline, CDR1 is MGHRA and CDR2 YSYEKL. The length of the CDR3 is 14 residues. The sequenced template was cDNA made from the entire isolated RNA. The assay was immunoSEQ multiplex PCR, and TCRdb's table has in-frame clones only and misses some. The table records about 700,000 clones, 13% of them present only once. Study-level points and caveats: Any HLA effect on TCRB rearrangement was left unresolved by small sub-analyses. Type 1 diabetes patients showed a moderate but significant shortening of TCRB CDR3s in all four CD4+ subsets.

Each population that was sorted was more than 95% pure. Regarding this clone: The antigen is unknown.

The source material was naive CD4+ T cells from blood. The receptor comes from a man aged 18 to 30 with type 1 diabetes. The chain employs TRBV4-1 and TRBJ2-5; D is uncertain. For the CDR3, the DNA is TGCGCCAGCAGCCAAGAGTCGGGCCAAGAGACCCAGTACTTC. Amino acids: CASSQESGQETQYF.